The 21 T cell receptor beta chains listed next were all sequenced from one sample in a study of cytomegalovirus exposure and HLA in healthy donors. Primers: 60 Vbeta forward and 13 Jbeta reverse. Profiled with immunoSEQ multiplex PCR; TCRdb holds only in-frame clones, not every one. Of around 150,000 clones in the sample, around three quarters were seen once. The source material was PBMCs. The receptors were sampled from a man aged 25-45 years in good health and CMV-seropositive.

DNA of the CDR3: TGTGCCAGCAGCTTAGTGACAGGGGGTGGCACTGAAGCTTTCTTT. Its translation: CASSLVTGGGTEAFF. The chain employs TRBV11-2 and TRBJ1-1, with TRBD1 matching over 9 bases. The V gene's germline CDR1 is SGHAT and CDR2 FQNNGV. This CDR3 is built from 15 residues. The trim removed 1 base at V and 4 bases at J, leaving 4 bases unmatched. The variable domain in full, completed from reference TRBV11-2 and TRBJ1-1, reads EAGVAQSPRYKIIEKRQSVAFWCNPISGHATLYWYQQILGQGPKLLIQFQNNGVVDDSQLPKDRFSAERLKGVDSTLKIQPAKLEDSAVYLCASSLVTGGGTEAFFGQGTRLTVV.

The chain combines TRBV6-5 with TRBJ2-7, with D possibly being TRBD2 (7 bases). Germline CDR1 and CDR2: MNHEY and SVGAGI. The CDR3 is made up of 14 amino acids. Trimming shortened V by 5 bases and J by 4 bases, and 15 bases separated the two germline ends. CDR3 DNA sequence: TGTGCCAGCAGTATCAACAGGGAGGGATACGAGCAGTACTTC. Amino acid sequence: CASSINREGYEQYF.

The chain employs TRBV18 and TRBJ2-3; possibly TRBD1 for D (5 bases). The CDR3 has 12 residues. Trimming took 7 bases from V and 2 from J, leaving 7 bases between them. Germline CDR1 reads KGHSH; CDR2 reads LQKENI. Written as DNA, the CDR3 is TGTGCCAGCTGTGGGGCCACAGATACGCAGTATTTT. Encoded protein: CASCGATDTQYF.

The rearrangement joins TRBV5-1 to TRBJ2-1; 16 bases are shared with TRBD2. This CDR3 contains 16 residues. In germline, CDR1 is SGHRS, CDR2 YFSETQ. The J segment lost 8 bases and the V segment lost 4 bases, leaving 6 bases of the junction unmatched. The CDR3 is CASSLGTSGGAHEQFF. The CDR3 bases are TGCGCCAGCAGCCTCGGGACTAGCGGGGGGGCACATGAGCAGTTCTTC.

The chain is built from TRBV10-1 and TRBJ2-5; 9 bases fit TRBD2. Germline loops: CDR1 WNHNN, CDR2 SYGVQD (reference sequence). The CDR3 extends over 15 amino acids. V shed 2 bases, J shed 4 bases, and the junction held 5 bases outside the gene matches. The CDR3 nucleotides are TGCGCCAGCAGTGAGGGTAGCGGGGGTAGAGAGACCCAGTACTTC. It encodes CASSEGSGGRETQYF.

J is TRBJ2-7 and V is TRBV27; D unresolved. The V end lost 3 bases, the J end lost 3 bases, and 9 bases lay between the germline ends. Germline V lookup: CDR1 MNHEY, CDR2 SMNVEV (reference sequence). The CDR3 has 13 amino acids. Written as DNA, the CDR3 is TGTGCCAGCAGTTTCGGAGCTTACTACGAGCAGTACTTC. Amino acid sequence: CASSFGAYYEQYF.

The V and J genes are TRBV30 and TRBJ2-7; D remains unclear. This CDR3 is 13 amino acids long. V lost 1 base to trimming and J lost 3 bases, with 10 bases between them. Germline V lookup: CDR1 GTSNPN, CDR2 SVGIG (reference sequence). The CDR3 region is CAWSDRRNYEQYF. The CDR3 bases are TGTGCCTGGAGTGATAGGCGGAACTACGAGCAGTACTTC.

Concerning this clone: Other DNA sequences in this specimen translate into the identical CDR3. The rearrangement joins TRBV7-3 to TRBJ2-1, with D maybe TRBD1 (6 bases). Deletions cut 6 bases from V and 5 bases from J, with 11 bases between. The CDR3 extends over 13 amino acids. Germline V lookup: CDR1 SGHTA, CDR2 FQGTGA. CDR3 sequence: CASSLDRNNEQFF. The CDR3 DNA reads TGTGCCAGCAGTTTAGACAGGAACAATGAGCAGTTCTTC.

CDR3 loop: CASSWGQANWNQPQHF. The CDR3 DNA sequence: TGTGCCAGCAGTTGGGGACAAGCCAACTGGAATCAGCCCCAGCATTTT. This rearrangement joins TRBV28 to TRBJ1-5, with D possibly TRBD1 on 6 matching bases. This CDR3 is built from 16 residues. Trimming removed 4 bases at V and 4 bases at J, with 17 bases between. Germline-derived CDR1 and CDR2 are MDHEN and SYDVKM.

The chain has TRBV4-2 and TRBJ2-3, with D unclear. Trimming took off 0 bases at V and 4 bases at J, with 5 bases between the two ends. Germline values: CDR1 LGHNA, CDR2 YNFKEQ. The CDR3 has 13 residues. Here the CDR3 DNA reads TGTGCCAGCAGCCAAGAGCGAGCAGATACGCAGTATTTT. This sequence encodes CASSQERADTQYF.

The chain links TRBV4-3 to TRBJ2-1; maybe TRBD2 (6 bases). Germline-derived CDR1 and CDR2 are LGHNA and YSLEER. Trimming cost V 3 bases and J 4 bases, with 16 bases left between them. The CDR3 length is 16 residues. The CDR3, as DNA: TGCGCCAGCAGCCAGGAATCGGAGGGAATTTACAATGAGCAGTTCTTC. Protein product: CASSQESEGIYNEQFF.

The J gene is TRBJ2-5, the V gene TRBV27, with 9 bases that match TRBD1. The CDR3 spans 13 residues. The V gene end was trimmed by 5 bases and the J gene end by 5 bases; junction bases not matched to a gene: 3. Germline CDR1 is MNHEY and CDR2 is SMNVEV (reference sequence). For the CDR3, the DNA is TGTGCCAGCAGTGTAGACAGGGGGGAGACCCAGTACTTC. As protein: CASSVDRGETQYF.

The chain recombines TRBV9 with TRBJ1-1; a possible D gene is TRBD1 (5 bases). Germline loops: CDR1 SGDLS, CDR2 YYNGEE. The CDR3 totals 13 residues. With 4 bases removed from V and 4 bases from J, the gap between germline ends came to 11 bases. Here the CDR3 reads CASSPSGVTEAFF. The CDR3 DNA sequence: TGTGCCAGCAGCCCGTCGGGGGTCACTGAAGCTTTCTTT.

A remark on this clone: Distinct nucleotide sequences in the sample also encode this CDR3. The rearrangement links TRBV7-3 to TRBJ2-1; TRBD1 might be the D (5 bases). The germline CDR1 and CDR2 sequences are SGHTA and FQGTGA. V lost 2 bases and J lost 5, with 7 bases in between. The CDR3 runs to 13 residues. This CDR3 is CASSLDRNNEQFF. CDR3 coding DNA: TGTGCCAGCAGCTTAGACAGAAACAATGAGCAGTTCTTC.

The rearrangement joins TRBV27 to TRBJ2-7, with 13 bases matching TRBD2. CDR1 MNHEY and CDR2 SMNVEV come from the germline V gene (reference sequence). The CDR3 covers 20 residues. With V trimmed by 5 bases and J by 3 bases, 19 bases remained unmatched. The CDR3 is CASSAALAGGPVGDIYEQYF. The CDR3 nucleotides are TGTGCCAGCAGTGCAGCACTAGCGGGGGGGCCTGTGGGAGATATCTACGAGCAGTACTTC.

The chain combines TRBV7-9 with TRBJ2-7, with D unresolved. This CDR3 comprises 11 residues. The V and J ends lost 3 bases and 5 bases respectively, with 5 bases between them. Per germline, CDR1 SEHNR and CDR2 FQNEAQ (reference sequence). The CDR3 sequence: CASSFLNEQYF. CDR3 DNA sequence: TGTGCCAGCAGCTTTCTTAACGAGCAGTACTTC.

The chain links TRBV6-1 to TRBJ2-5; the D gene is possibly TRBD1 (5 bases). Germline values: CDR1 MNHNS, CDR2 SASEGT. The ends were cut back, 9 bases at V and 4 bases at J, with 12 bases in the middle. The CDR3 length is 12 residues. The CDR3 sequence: CASRLGPETQYF. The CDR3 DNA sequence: TGTGCCAGTAGATTGGGGCCAGAGACCCAGTACTTC.

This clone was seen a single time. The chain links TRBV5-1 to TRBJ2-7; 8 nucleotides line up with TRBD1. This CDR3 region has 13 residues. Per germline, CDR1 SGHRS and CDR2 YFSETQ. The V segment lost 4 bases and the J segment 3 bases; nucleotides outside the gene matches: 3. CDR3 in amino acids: CASSPTGGYEQYF. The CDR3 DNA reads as TGCGCCAGCAGCCCTACAGGGGGCTACGAGCAGTACTTC.

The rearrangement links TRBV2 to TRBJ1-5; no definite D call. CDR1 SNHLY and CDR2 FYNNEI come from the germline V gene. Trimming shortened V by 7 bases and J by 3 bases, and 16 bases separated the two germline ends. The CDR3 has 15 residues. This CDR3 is CASTGGAPSNQPQHF. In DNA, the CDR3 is TGTGCCAGCACCGGCGGAGCTCCCTCCAATCAGCCCCAGCATTTT. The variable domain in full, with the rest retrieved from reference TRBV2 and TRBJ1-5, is EPEVTQTPSHQVTQMGQEVILRCVPISNHLYFYWYRQILGQKVEFLVSFYNNEISEKSEIFDDQFSVERPDGSNFTLKIRSTKLEDSAMYFCASTGGAPSNQPQHFGDGTRLSIL.

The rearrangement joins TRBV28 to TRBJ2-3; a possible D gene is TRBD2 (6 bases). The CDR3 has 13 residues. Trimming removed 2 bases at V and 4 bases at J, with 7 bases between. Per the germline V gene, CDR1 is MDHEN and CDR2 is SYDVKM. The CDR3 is CASSLTGADTQYF. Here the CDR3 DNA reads TGTGCCAGCAGTTTAACGGGGGCAGATACGCAGTATTTT. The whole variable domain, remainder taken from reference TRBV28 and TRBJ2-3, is DVKVTQSSRYLVKRTGEKVFLECVQDMDHENMFWYRQDPGLGLRLIYFSYDVKMKEKGDIPEGYSVSREKKERFSLILESASTNQTSMYLCASSLTGADTQYFGPGTRLTVL.

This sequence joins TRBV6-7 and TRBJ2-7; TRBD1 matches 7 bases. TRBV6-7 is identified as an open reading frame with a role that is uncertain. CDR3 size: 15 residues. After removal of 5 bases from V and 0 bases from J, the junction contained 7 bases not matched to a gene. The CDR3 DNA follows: TGTGCCAGCAGTCACAAGACAGGGAGCTCCTACGAGCAGTACTTC. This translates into CASSHKTGSSYEQYF.